The source of this TCR beta chain is a study of regulatory T cells in long-lasting Graves disease. The study, taken as a whole, reports: The study found lower TCR diversity in persistent Graves' patients than in newly diagnosed ones.

Worth noting for this clonotype: Antigen: not known.

Time point denoted: persistent/refractory GD, antithyroid drugs over 5 years with positive TRAb. RNA from PBMCs was the source of the TCR library. Tubes containing EDTA received 7 to 10 milliliters of drawn peripheral blood. Library construction for TCR beta used iRepertoire HTBI primers and Arm-PCR of CDR3 regions. Original methodology: Spanning all samples, the identified segments comprised 60 to 80 TRBV and over 13 TRBJ. TCRdb itself ran the multiplex PCR reads through MiXCR, one entry per CDR3 protein. TCRdb, not the authors, supplied the V and J calls. Among under 500,000 distinct CDR3 sequences listed, less than 25% were seen once. The junction had 4 bases not matched to a gene; V was cut back by 9 bases and J by 4 bases. The CDR3 has 14 residues. CDR1 and CDR2 (germline): LGHDT, YNNKEL (reference sequence).

The material was peripheral blood mononuclear cells (PBMCs), obtained when the disease was refractory, from a patient treated with antithyroid drugs. The chain combines TRBV3-1 with TRBJ2-3, with TRBD2 matching 13 bases. This TCR was sampled from a female donor with Graves disease. The CDR3, as DNA: TGTGCCAGTAGGACTAGCGGGAGCCCAGATACGCAGTATTTT. It yields the protein CASRTSGSPDTQYF.